One sample yielded the 10 T cell receptor beta chains listed below, sequenced in a study of control samples from healthy donors and cancer patients (dated by TCRdb to 2019 to 2021). Library generation was performed with the immunoSEQ multiplex PCR assay. The source is immuneACCESS, and TCRdb retained only in-frame sequences with V and J called. Part of the clones is not carried over; for the studies checked, unresolved V genes explain less than half of this, and the remainder is unexplained. Within this sample are about 120,000 clones, with 93% of them counted one time only. The ten largest account for roughly 2.6% of the sample. What was sequenced was blood. These receptor sequences come from a man aged 30 to 39 in good health.

The rearrangement links TRBV10-3 to TRBJ2-6; D call uncertain. V was shortened by 1 base and J by 0 bases, with 13 bases between the two germline ends. The CDR3 totals 18 residues. Germline V gene sequence: CDR1 ENHRY, CDR2 SYGVKD. CDR3 amino acids: CAISEWSEFSSGANVLTF. CDR3 coding DNA: TGTGCCATCAGTGAGTGGTCGGAATTCAGCTCTGGGGCCAACGTCCTGACTTTC.

The chain has TRBV5-5 and TRBJ1-2; D remains unclear. The germline V gene has CDR1 SGHKS and CDR2 YYEKEE (reference sequence). This CDR3 has 12 amino acids. V lost 0 bases and J lost 5, with 5 bases in between. CDR3 DNA sequence: TGTGCCAGCAGCTTGGCCGGGTATGGCTACACCTTC. This gives the protein CASSLAGYGYTF.

The chain links TRBV11-1 to TRBJ2-3, with TRBD2 matching 8 bases. Germline values: CDR1 SGHAT, CDR2 FQDESV (reference sequence). V lost 1 base, J lost 6 bases, and 6 bases stayed unmatched. The CDR3 loop spans 15 amino acids. CDR3 residues: CASSLGTSGSDTQYF. Written as DNA, the CDR3 is TGTGCCAGCAGCTTAGGCACTAGCGGTAGTGATACGCAGTATTTT.

The chain uses TRBV5-1 and TRBJ1-4, with D hard to call. Between the trimmed V and J ends, which lost 4 bases and 4 bases, there was a span of 11 bases. CDR1 and CDR2 from the germline V gene are SGHRS and YFSETQ. The CDR3 is 14 amino acids. The DNA for the CDR3 is TGCGCCAGCAGCGTGGGGAGCCATAATGAAAAACTGTTTTTT. Amino acid sequence: CASSVGSHNEKLFF.

The chain uses TRBV21-1 and TRBJ1-5; TRBD1, as called in the table, went unchecked against the DNA. TRBV21-1 is a documented pseudogene. This CDR3 is built from 16 residues. CDR3 region: CASSEQGELGPQPQHF. The CDR3 DNA sequence: TGTGCCAGCAGCGAACAGGGGGAGCTAGGCCCGCAGCCCCAGCATTTT.

The J gene is TRBJ2-5, the V gene TRBV14; maybe TRBD1 (5 bases). This CDR3 is 13 amino acids long. CDR1 and CDR2 (germline): SGHDN, FVKESK. Trimming left V 0 bases short and J 7 bases short, with 9 bases between. CDR3 sequence (DNA): TGTGCCAGCAGCCAAGATTCCAGGGTGACCCAGTACTTC. It specifies CASSQDSRVTQYF.

V gene TRBV2 combines with J gene TRBJ2-5, with D possibly called TRBD1 or TRBD2 (6 bases each). Germline lookup yields CDR1 SNHLY and CDR2 FYNNEI. The CDR3 sequence is 16 residues long. The V end lost 1 base, the J end lost 7 bases, and 19 bases lay between the germline ends. The CDR3 sequence: CASSEVVGGPGVTQYF. In nucleotides, the CDR3 is TGTGCCAGCAGTGAAGTGGTCGGGGGCCCCGGGGTGACCCAGTACTTC. Combining the CDR3 with reference TRBV2 and TRBJ2-5 gives the whole variable domain EPEVTQTPSHQVTQMGQEVILRCVPISNHLYFYWYRQILGQKVEFLVSFYNNEISEKSEIFDDQFSVERPDGSNFTLKIRSTKLEDSAMYFCASSEVVGGPGVTQYFGPGTRLLVL.

DNA for the CDR3: TGTGCCAGCAGTTCCACCTCAGAAAGAGACACAGATACGCAGTATTTT. Protein: CASSSTSERDTDTQYF. This chain uses TRBV6-5 with TRBJ2-3; no clear D gene. The CDR3 consists of 16 residues. Germline V lookup: CDR1 MNHEY, CDR2 SVGAGI. The ends were cut back, 4 bases at V and 2 bases at J, with 16 bases in the middle.

The chain is built from TRBV5-5 and TRBJ2-7; D may be TRBD1 or TRBD2 (6 bases each). The V end was cut by 0 bases, the J end by 3 bases, with 19 bases between. Germline V gene lookup returns CDR1 SGHKS and CDR2 YYEKEE (reference sequence). This CDR3 region has 17 residues. The CDR3 sequence: CASSLAPLGGSSYEQYV. The CDR3, as DNA: TGTGCCAGCAGCTTGGCCCCTTTGGGGGGCTCTAGCTACGAGCAGTACGTC.

This rearrangement joins TRBV6-6 to TRBJ1-2; no definite D call. This CDR3 comprises 12 residues. From germline, CDR1 is MNHNY and CDR2 SVGAGI (reference sequence). V lost 6 bases to trimming and J lost 7 bases, with 12 bases between them. CDR3 sequence reads: CASSLLRTGYTF. CDR3 DNA: TGTGCCAGCAGCTTATTACGGACTGGCTACACCTTC.